Following are 14 T cell receptor beta chains from one sample sequenced in a study of T cell responses to AZD1222 COVID-19 vaccine. Sequenced by immunoSEQ multiplex PCR; TCRdb stores in-frame clones only, minus some. The sample holds more than 150,000 clones, 92% seen once. The input for sequencing was peripheral blood, taken 28 days after the second AZD1222 dose. The receptors here all came from an adult who received the AZD1222 COVID-19 vaccine.

As to this clone: The sample has other DNA sequences that encode this CDR3 too. The V and J genes are TRBV19 and TRBJ1-1; 8 bases match TRBD1. The junction had 2 bases not matched to a gene; V was cut back by 4 bases and J by 1 base. This CDR3 contains 14 residues. Germline V gene lookup returns CDR1 LNHDA and CDR2 SQIVND (reference sequence). The CDR3 DNA sequence: TGTGCCAGTAGTACGACAGGGGCGAACACTGAAGCTTTCTTT. Amino acid sequence: CASSTTGANTEAFF.

This clone showed up just once. The J gene is TRBJ2-6, the V gene TRBV2; 9 bases match TRBD1. CDR1 SNHLY and CDR2 FYNNEI come from the germline V gene. The CDR3 runs to 18 residues. Germline trimming cut 6 bases from V and 4 bases from J; bases unmatched to any gene: 13. The CDR3 DNA reads as TGTGCCAGCAGGGACCGGGACAGGGCCGTCTTGGGGGCCAACGTCCTGACTTTC. Encoded protein: CASRDRDRAVLGANVLTF.

This clone occurred once. This chain links TRBV4-1 with TRBJ1-2; D is undetermined. Germline V gene lookup returns CDR1 MGHRA and CDR2 YSYEKL. The CDR3 extends over 15 amino acids. Trimming shortened V by 0 bases and J by 0 bases, and 8 bases separated the two germline ends. The CDR3 DNA follows: TGCGCCAGCAGCCAAGATCCGACTCCTAACTATGGCTACACCTTC. Protein product: CASSQDPTPNYGYTF.

This clone appeared a single time. The V gene is TRBV7-3, the J gene TRBJ2-5; possible D gene TRBD2, 6 bases. V shed 5 bases and J shed 5 bases, with 12 bases lying between them. Germline assignment: CDR1 SGHTA and CDR2 FQGTGA. The CDR3 length is 13 residues. The CDR3 bases are TGTGCCAGCAGCCGGCGGGGACTGGAGACCCAGTACTTC. This codes for CASSRRGLETQYF. The full variable domain, in which reference TRBV7-3 and TRBJ2-5 provide the parts outside the CDR3, is GAGVSQTPSNKVTEKGKYVELRCDPISGHTALYWYRQSLGQGPEFLIYFQGTGAADDSGLPNDRFFAVRPEGSVSTLKIQRTERGDSAVYLCASSRRGLETQYFGPGTRLLVL.

This sequence joins TRBV7-9 and TRBJ2-3, with a possible D match to TRBD2 (5 bases). Germline-derived CDR1 and CDR2 are SEHNR and FQNEAQ (reference sequence). The CDR3 runs to 16 residues. V lost 6 bases and J lost 0, with 16 bases in between. The CDR3 nucleotides read TGTGCCAGCAGTCGCACCCGGACTGCCAGCACAGATACGCAGTATTTT. It encodes CASSRTRTASTDTQYF.

This clone is a singleton in its sample. The chain has TRBV5-4 and TRBJ1-3; no clear D gene. The V end was cut by 0 bases, the J end by 0 bases, with 10 bases between. The CDR3 consists of 16 residues. Per the germline V gene, CDR1 is SGHNT and CDR2 is YYREEE (reference sequence). CDR3 sequence (DNA): TGTGCCAGCAGCTTGGACCCGGGAGCCTCTGGAAACACCATATATTTT. Translation gives CASSLDPGASGNTIYF.

The V gene is TRBV11-2, the J gene TRBJ1-6; 7 bases align to TRBD1. CDR3 length: 14 residues. The V and J ends lost 3 bases and 10 bases, in that order; junction bases with no gene match: 6. The V gene's germline CDR1 is SGHAT and CDR2 FQNNGV. CDR3 loop: CASSLGTEGSPLHF. The CDR3 nucleotides are TGTGCCAGCAGCTTGGGGACAGAGGGCTCACCCCTCCACTTT.

In nucleotides, the CDR3 is TGCGCCAGCCAAGAGACAGGGGGTCGGAACACTGAAGCTTTCTTT. Translating gives CASQETGGRNTEAFF. The chain joins TRBV5-1 to TRBJ1-1; the match to TRBD1 covers 9 bases. J lost 1 base, V lost 7 bases, and 8 bases had no gene match. Looked up from germline, CDR1 is SGHRS and CDR2 is YFSETQ. The CDR3 runs to 15 residues.

A single count supports this clone. The chain carries TRBV27 and TRBJ2-7; TRBD2 aligns across 8 bases. The CDR3 is 15 residues long. J gave up 2 bases and V 5 bases, and 8 bases lay outside the gene matches. Per germline, CDR1 MNHEY and CDR2 SMNVEV (reference sequence). CDR3 amino acids: CASSREAGGPYEQYF. The CDR3 region has the DNA TGTGCCAGCAGTCGGGAGGCGGGGGGCCCCTACGAGCAGTACTTC.

The V gene is TRBV27, the J gene TRBJ2-7, with D perhaps matching TRBD1 (5 bases). The V gene's germline CDR1 is MNHEY and CDR2 SMNVEV (reference sequence). The CDR3 has 17 amino acids. Trimming pared 5 bases from V and 4 bases from J, leaving 24 bases between. The CDR3 sequence: CASSPGPTALPVYEQYF. CDR3 bases: TGTGCCAGCAGTCCCGGCCCGACAGCGCTGCCCGTGTACGAGCAGTACTTC.

The chain carries TRBV15 and TRBJ2-7, with TRBD2 matching over 12 bases. This CDR3 has 18 amino acids. From germline, CDR1 is LNHNV and CDR2 YYDKDF (reference sequence). With V trimmed by 0 bases and J by 5 bases, 11 bases remained unmatched. The CDR3 loop is CATSRDPGLAGGIHEQYF. As DNA, the CDR3 is TGTGCCACCAGCAGAGATCCCGGGCTAGCGGGAGGGATCCACGAGCAGTACTTC. Full variable domain (outside the CDR3, taken from reference TRBV15 and TRBJ2-7): DAMVIQNPRYQVTQFGKPVTLSCSQTLNHNVMYWYQQKSSQAPKLLFHYYDKDFNNEADTPDNFQSRRPNTSFCFLDIRSPGLGDTAMYLCATSRDPGLAGGIHEQYFGPGTRLTVT.

The V gene is TRBV9, the J gene TRBJ1-4; a possible D gene is TRBD1 (6 bases). This CDR3 region has 17 residues. Looked up from germline, CDR1 is SGDLS and CDR2 is YYNGEE. Trimming removed 2 bases from V and 4 bases from J, with 18 bases in between. In DNA form, the CDR3 reads TGTGCCAGCAGCGTTGGTCAGGGGCCCTGGGGTAATGAAAAACTGTTTTTT. Amino acids: CASSVGQGPWGNEKLFF.

J is TRBJ2-7 and V is TRBV2; D not certain. This CDR3 region has 12 residues. The ends were cut back, 7 bases at V and 7 bases at J, with 14 bases in the middle. Germline lookup yields CDR1 SNHLY and CDR2 FYNNEI. CDR3 coding DNA: TGTGCCAGCAAAAGTCTACCTGATGAGCAGTACTTC. Amino acid sequence: CASKSLPDEQYF.

V usage is TRBV16 and J usage is TRBJ2-3, with D perhaps being TRBD1 or TRBD2 (5 bases each). Trimming took off 0 bases at V and 3 bases at J, with 10 bases between the two ends. This CDR3 is built from 15 residues. Germline V gene lookup returns CDR1 KGHSY and CDR2 FQNENV. The CDR3 sequence: CASSQSRRETDTQYF. DNA for the CDR3: TGTGCCAGCAGCCAATCCCGCAGGGAGACAGATACGCAGTATTTT.